The 14 T cell receptor beta chains below were found in one sample sequenced in a study of T cells after yellow fever vaccination (dated by TCRdb to about 2019). Library preparation was by 5' RACE. The instrument given in TCRdb is Illumina NovaSeq 6000. The public reads were quality trimmed at Q25 with fastp and then assembled into clones with MiXCR by TCRdb, keeping productive beta chains. Here each entry gathers all rows of one CDR3 protein and keeps the most common genes and DNA. The sample table lists about 240,000 distinct CDR3 sequences, around 3.5% of them with a count of one. Around 19% of the sample goes to the ten largest clones. What the treatment or condition label conveys for this sample: live attenuated yellow fever vaccine strain. The material sequenced was PBMCs, taken 15 days after the yellow fever booster vaccination. The receptors originated from a man younger than 35 who received the YFV17D yellow fever vaccine.

This clonotype was recorded at least ten times. The chain recombines TRBV6-5 with TRBJ1-5; TRBD1 might be the D (5 bases). The germline gives CDR1 MNHEY, CDR2 SVGAGI. The CDR3 contains 15 residues. V was trimmed by 0 bases and J by 0 bases, leaving 6 bases between them. The CDR3 DNA reads TGTGCCAGCAGTTACTCGAGGGGTAGCAATCAGCCCCAGCATTTT. This translates into CASSYSRGSNQPQHF.

For this clonotype: This may be a read error: a much more frequent sequence differs by one nucleotide. The chain uses TRBV5-6 and TRBJ2-3; weak D call: TRBD1 (5 bases). Trimming cost V 5 bases and J 5 bases, with 15 bases left between them. Looked up from germline, CDR1 is SGHDT and CDR2 is YYEEEE. This CDR3 has 14 amino acids. The CDR3 reads CASRPPTVKDTQYF. The CDR3 DNA reads as TGTGCCAGCAGGCCTCCGACAGTTAAAGATACGCAGTATTTT.

There are many counts of this clonotype. The chain uses TRBV3-1 and TRBJ2-1; 9 bases are shared with TRBD2. V lost 1 base and J lost 8; bases outside the gene matches: 9. Germline assignment: CDR1 LGHDT and CDR2 YNNKEL (reference sequence). The CDR3 totals 16 residues. This chain's CDR3 is CASSQAGAGGFYEQFF. CDR3 DNA: TGTGCCAGCAGCCAAGCGGGGGCGGGGGGGTTCTATGAGCAGTTCTTC.

CDR3 bases: TGTGCCAGCAGCTTAGCGCGCGGGGGGGCGACTGAGCAGTTCTTC. Amino acids: CASSLARGGATEQFF. The chain carries TRBV7-2 and TRBJ2-1, with 9 bases matching TRBD2. The V gene's germline CDR1 is SGHTA and CDR2 FQGNSA. With 0 bases clipped from V and 9 bases from J, the junction kept 6 bases outside the gene matches. There are 15 residues in the CDR3.

This clonotype was counted at least ten times. The gene calls are TRBV7-8 and TRBJ2-6; D remains ambiguous. Germline V gene sequence: CDR1 SGHVS, CDR2 FQNEAQ. This CDR3 comprises 17 residues. Trimming left V 5 bases short and J 0 bases short, with 14 bases between. CDR3 sequence: CASSSRILSSGANVLTF. CDR3 sequence (DNA): TGTGCCAGCAGCAGTCGGATACTAAGCTCTGGGGCCAACGTCCTGACTTTC.

This clonotype was counted ten times or more. The chain links TRBV10-3 to TRBJ2-5, with a tentative D call TRBD2 (5 bases). The CDR3 sequence is 16 residues long. Germline V gene data show CDR1 as ENHRY and CDR2 as SYGVKD. V lost 0 bases, J lost 2 bases, and 13 bases lay in between. Written as DNA, the CDR3 is TGTGCCATCAGTGAGTCAGGGAGAAACAGACAAGAGACCCAGTACTTC. Translated, it gives CAISESGRNRQETQYF.

This clonotype was seen at least ten times. The chain joins TRBV27 to TRBJ2-1; no clear D. The CDR3 sequence is 14 residues long. V gave up 3 bases and J gave up 7 bases, with 13 bases separating them. The germline V gene encodes CDR1 MNHEY and CDR2 SMNVEV (reference sequence). CDR3 nucleotides: TGTGCCAGCAGTTTGAAGTGGGCGGCGAATGAGCAGTTCTTC. Its protein is CASSLKWAANEQFF.

This clonotype was recorded at least ten times. The rearrangement joins TRBV7-9 to TRBJ2-6; tentatively, D is TRBD1 (5 bases). V was clipped by 1 base and J by 0 bases, with 13 bases between them. CDR1 is SEHNR, CDR2 FQNEAQ, per germline (reference sequence). The CDR3 covers 18 residues. For the CDR3, the DNA is TGTGCCAGCAGCTTAGTGGCGACAGCCCTCTCTGGGGCCAACGTCCTGACTTTC. Translating it yields CASSLVATALSGANVLTF. Combining the CDR3 with reference TRBV7-9 and TRBJ2-6 gives the whole variable domain DTGVSQNPRHKITKRGQNVTFRCDPISEHNRLYWYRQTLGQGPEFLTYFQNEAQLEKSRLLSDRFSAERPKGSFSTLEIQRTEQGDSAMYLCASSLVATALSGANVLTFGAGSRLTVL.

In this sample, this clonotype turned up many times. V is TRBV18 and J is TRBJ1-5; TRBD1 is a possible D gene (6 bases). Germline V CDR1 and CDR2: KGHSH, LQKENI. V lost 2 bases and J 1 base, leaving 18 bases between the germline ends. This CDR3 is 18 amino acids long. This CDR3 reads CASSPMDSHQGSNQPQHF. CDR3 in DNA: TGTGCCAGCTCACCAATGGACAGCCATCAGGGGAGCAATCAGCCCCAGCATTTT.

This clonotype was seen many times. The J gene is TRBJ2-1, the V gene TRBV7-9; the D is unclear. CDR1 and CDR2 from the germline V gene are SEHNR and FQNEAQ (reference sequence). V lost 5 bases and J lost 5, with 16 bases in between. This CDR3 is built from 15 residues. CDR3 sequence: CASSPPFGYNNEQFF. The CDR3 DNA reads TGTGCCAGCAGCCCCCCCTTCGGCTATAACAATGAGCAGTTCTTC.

In this sample, this clonotype turned up many times. The rearrangement links TRBV20-1 to TRBJ2-7, with D perhaps TRBD2 (7 bases). V lost 0 bases to trimming and J lost 3 bases, with 12 bases between them. The CDR3 loop spans 14 amino acids. Per the germline V gene, CDR1 is DFQATT and CDR2 is SNEGSKA (reference sequence). The CDR3: CSARDGGAHYEQYF. The CDR3 DNA is TGCAGTGCTAGAGATGGGGGGGCCCACTACGAGCAGTACTTC.

This clonotype was detected only a few times. The genes are TRBV29-1 and TRBJ2-3; 7 bases align to TRBD1. This CDR3 has 13 residues. The V gene end was trimmed by 7 bases and the J gene end by 3 bases; junction bases not matched to a gene: 7. Germline CDR1 and CDR2: SQVTM and ANQGSEA. CDR3 region: CSAARDSTDTQYF. For the CDR3, the DNA is TGCAGCGCCGCAAGGGACAGTACAGATACGCAGTATTTT.

This clonotype has at least ten counts. The rearrangement links TRBV5-5 to TRBJ2-2, with D uncertain. In germline, CDR1 is SGHKS, CDR2 YYEKEE (reference sequence). V was pared by 1 base and J by 4 bases, with 8 bases between. The CDR3 runs 14 residues. As DNA, the CDR3 is TGTGCCAGCAGCTTGTGGGTCGGCACCGGGGAGCTGTTTTTT. Translating it yields CASSLWVGTGELFF.

This clonotype was recorded many times. V gene TRBV4-1 combines with J gene TRBJ2-5, with TRBD2 matching over 7 bases. The V and J ends lost 1 base and 5 bases, in that order; junction bases with no gene match: 7. This CDR3 is built from 15 residues. Germline V gene data show CDR1 as MGHRA and CDR2 as YSYEKL. The CDR3 spells CASSQGGRGVETQYF. The CDR3 region has the DNA TGCGCCAGCAGCCAAGGGGGTCGGGGGGTCGAGACCCAGTACTTC.